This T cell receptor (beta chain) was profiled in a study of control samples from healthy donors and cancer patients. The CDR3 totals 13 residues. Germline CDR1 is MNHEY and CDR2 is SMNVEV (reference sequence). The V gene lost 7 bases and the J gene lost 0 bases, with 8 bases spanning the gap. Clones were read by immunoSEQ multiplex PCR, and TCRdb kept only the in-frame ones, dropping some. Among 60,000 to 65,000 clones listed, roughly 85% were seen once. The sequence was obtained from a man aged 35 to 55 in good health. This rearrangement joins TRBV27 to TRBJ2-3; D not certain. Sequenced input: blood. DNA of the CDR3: TGTGCCAGCATCGACATTAGCACAGATACGCAGTATTTT. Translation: CASIDISTDTQYF.